The 10 T cell receptor beta chains below all came from one sample that was sequenced in a study of tumor-infiltrating lymphocytes in localized non-small cell lung cancer. Only in-frame clones appear in the TCRdb table, and some are missing; sequencing was by immunoSEQ multiplex PCR. The sample has roughly 6,000 clones; around two thirds are singletons. The material sequenced was uninvolved lung tissue not adjacent to the tumor. These receptors were obtained from a human donor with non-small cell lung cancer.

The rearrangement joins TRBV28 to TRBJ1-5; no firm D call. CDR3 length: 15 residues. V shed 7 bases and J shed 0 bases, with 13 bases lying between them. CDR1 is MDHEN, CDR2 SYDVKM, per germline. The CDR3 here is CASILQRISNQPQHF. In DNA form, the CDR3 reads TGTGCCAGCATTCTTCAGCGGATTAGCAATCAGCCCCAGCATTTT. Variable domain in full (rest from reference TRBV28 and TRBJ1-5): DVKVTQSSRYLVKRTGEKVFLECVQDMDHENMFWYRQDPGLGLRLIYFSYDVKMKEKGDIPEGYSVSREKKERFSLILESASTNQTSMYLCASILQRISNQPQHFGDGTRLSIL.

With respect to this clone: At the DNA level, this CDR3 is encoded by other sequences in the same sample as well. The V and J genes are TRBV5-1 and TRBJ2-2; D not resolved. Germline-derived CDR1 and CDR2 are SGHRS and YFSETQ. Trimming shortened V by 0 bases and J by 2 bases, and 8 bases separated the two germline ends. The CDR3 totals 15 residues. The CDR3 DNA reads as TGCGCCAGCAGCTTGGGAGCAGACAACACCGGGGAGCTGTTTTTT. Amino acid sequence: CASSLGADNTGELFF.

The rearrangement links TRBV5-6 to TRBJ2-1; D possibly corresponds to TRBD1 (5 bases). V was clipped by 0 bases and J by 2 bases, with 9 bases between them. The germline V gene has CDR1 SGHDT and CDR2 YYEEEE. This CDR3 contains 15 residues. The CDR3 DNA reads TGTGCCAGCAGCTTGGCAGGGTACGCCTACAATGAGCAGTTCTTC. Residues: CASSLAGYAYNEQFF.

The gene calls are TRBV11-2 and TRBJ1-2; a weak D match, TRBD1 (6 bases). CDR1 and CDR2 (germline): SGHAT, FQNNGV. Trimming stripped 1 base from V and 2 bases from J, with 8 bases between. CDR3 length: 14 residues. CDR3 in DNA: TGTGCCAGCAGCTTAGGGACAGAAAACTATGGCTACACCTTC. It codes for CASSLGTENYGYTF.

Sample share makes this clone medium-sized. The chain has TRBV5-4 and TRBJ2-2, with 8 bases identical to TRBD1. The CDR3 runs 16 residues. Looked up from germline, CDR1 is SGHNT and CDR2 is YYREEE (reference sequence). V lost 2 bases and J lost 1; bases outside the gene matches: 4. The CDR3 nucleotides read TGTGCCAGCAGCTTCCCAGGGGGCGTGAACACCGGGGAGCTGTTTTTT. The encoded protein is CASSFPGGVNTGELFF.

The CDR3 DNA reads TGTGCCACCCGCACGTCGACAGGCTATGGCTACACCTTC. This codes for CATRTSTGYGYTF. The V gene is TRBV27, the J gene TRBJ1-2; D perhaps matches TRBD1 (6 bases). The CDR3 consists of 13 residues. V was cut by 10 bases and J by 4 bases, with 16 bases left in between. Germline loops: CDR1 MNHEY, CDR2 SMNVEV (reference sequence).

The rearrangement uses TRBV7-3 and TRBJ1-1; D gene unclear. V was shortened by 1 base and J by 8 bases, with 11 bases between the two germline ends. The CDR3 consists of 13 residues. From germline, CDR1 is SGHTA and CDR2 FQGTGA. For the CDR3, the DNA is TGTGCCAGCAGCTTAAGTCCCTGGACCGAAGCTTTCTTT. Translated, it gives CASSLSPWTEAFF.

This clone was counted between two and nine times. This chain connects TRBV6-6 to TRBJ2-3; 10 bases line up with TRBD2. CDR3 size: 16 residues. Germline values: CDR1 MNHNY, CDR2 SVGAGI (reference sequence). Trimming removed 5 bases from V and 3 bases from J; junction bases left unmatched: 8. Here the CDR3 DNA reads TGTGCCAGCAGTAGTCCGGGACTAGCGATGACAGATACGCAGTATTTT. Translating gives CASSSPGLAMTDTQYF.

The genes are TRBV6-4 and TRBJ1-5; D perhaps matches TRBD1 (5 bases). Trimming took 3 bases from V and 5 from J, leaving 8 bases between them. Germline values: CDR1 MRHNA, CDR2 SNTAGT. CDR3 length: 13 residues. The CDR3 DNA sequence: TGTGCCAGCAGTGAGGGGGATCATCAGCCCCAGCATTTT. Its translation is CASSEGDHQPQHF.

The CDR3 here is CASSYSSGNQPQHF. Written as DNA, the CDR3 is TGTGCCAGCAGTTACTCCAGTGGCAATCAGCCCCAGCATTTT. This sequence joins TRBV6-6 and TRBJ1-5, with D hard to call. This CDR3 contains 14 residues. Germline assignment: CDR1 MNHNY and CDR2 SVGAGI (reference sequence). The germline V and J ends were trimmed by 0 bases and 2 bases, with 5 bases remaining between them.